The entry that follows covers one TCR beta chain sequence. Its antigen remains unknown. Using a J-beta primer mix together with a sample-barcoded 5' primer, a second PCR was run for about 7 to 12 cycles. Each cDNA molecule carried a tag from a template-switch adaptor that contained 12 random nucleotides. TCRdb called the 5' RACE reads again in MiXCR, with one record for every CDR3 protein. This sample has hundreds of thousands of distinct CDR3 sequences; around two fifths occur once, and the top ten carry about 32%. The record originates from a study of blood T cells in healthy people across ages. The study, taken as a whole, reports: Age advanced and TCR beta diversity per million T cells fell, roughly linearly. Aged donors had fewer naive CD4+ cells and lower diversity than long-lived donors.

Sample donors were healthy Caucasian individuals that came from Russia, aged roughly 6 to 95. The CDR3 contains 14 residues. V lost 6 bases, J lost 0 bases, and 15 bases lay in between. From germline, CDR1 is SQVTM and CDR2 ANQGSEA. Sequencing used blood. The receptor comes from a man aged 80 or over in good health. The rearrangement links TRBV29-1 to TRBJ2-7, with D possibly matching TRBD1 (7 bases). The CDR3 sequence: CSVGGQRGSYEQYF. CDR3 nucleotide sequence: TGCAGCGTGGGGGGACAGAGAGGCTCCTACGAGCAGTACTTC.